The rows below give T cell receptor beta chains drawn from one sample of a study of T cell responses to AZD1222 COVID-19 vaccine. Clones were sequenced by immunoSEQ multiplex PCR, and TCRdb holds only the in-frame ones, with some missing. The sample lists some 130,000 clones, 80% to 90% occurring once. The material sequenced was peripheral blood, taken on day 0 of MenACWY control vaccination. The receptors come from an adult in good health. CDR3s include the opening cysteine and the closing phenylalanine or tryptophan. Clone size is not always given. Where it is, it says once, few, many or a class for expanded clones.

clone size: -
V gene: TRBV28
J gene: TRBJ2-7
CDR3 protein: CASSLARTASYEQYF

clone size: -
V gene: TRBV3-1/TRBV3-2
J gene: TRBJ1-3
CDR3 protein: CASSQEKPVGGNTIYF

clone size: -
V gene: TRBV19
J gene: TRBJ2-3
CDR3 protein: CATTSGAFTDTQYF

clone size: once
V gene: TRBV4-2
J gene: TRBJ1-4
CDR3 protein: CASSQSTGSANEKLFF

clone size: -
V gene: TRBV19
J gene: TRBJ1-6
CDR3 protein: CASSIRGPMPPLHF

clone size: -
V gene: TRBV20-1
J gene: TRBJ1-1
CDR3 protein: CSARDHPEAFF

clone size: -
V gene: TRBV5-5
J gene: TRBJ1-4
CDR3 protein: CASAGGNEKLFF

clone size: -
V gene: TRBV18
J gene: TRBJ2-1
CDR3 protein: CASSGGGRISYNEQFF

clone size: -
V gene: TRBV5-1
J gene: TRBJ2-7
CDR3 protein: CASSWRGSGGSYEQYF

clone size: -
V gene: TRBV6-2/TRBV6-3
J gene: TRBJ2-1
CDR3 protein: CASSYPTGGSYNEQFF

clone size: -
V gene: TRBV6-2/TRBV6-3
J gene: TRBJ2-2
CDR3 protein: CASSYPELTGELFF

clone size: -
V gene: TRBV24-1
J gene: TRBJ1-5
CDR3 protein: CATSGGQGDIQPQHF

clone size: few
V gene: TRBV7-9
J gene: TRBJ2-3
CDR3 protein: CASSLAGSDTQYF

clone size: -
V gene: TRBV7-2
J gene: TRBJ1-5
CDR3 protein: CASSLGTSRYQPQHF

clone size: -
V gene: TRBV20-1
J gene: TRBJ2-7
CDR3 protein: CSASKLPPYEQYF

clone size: -
V gene: TRBV2
J gene: TRBJ2-3
CDR3 protein: CASSGETDTQYF

clone size: -
V gene: TRBV5-1
J gene: TRBJ1-4
CDR3 protein: CASSRGGAATNEKLFF

clone size: -
V gene: TRBV6-6
J gene: TRBJ1-6
CDR3 protein: CASSYVGQLNSPLHF

clone size: few
V gene: TRBV2
J gene: TRBJ2-5
CDR3 protein: CASSQDSLGTQYF

clone size: -
V gene: TRBV3-1/TRBV3-2
J gene: TRBJ2-1
CDR3 protein: CASRTKAGEQFF

clone size: once
V gene: TRBV9
J gene: TRBJ2-2
CDR3 protein: CASSAHRVANTGELFF

clone size: -
V gene: TRBV18
J gene: TRBJ2-2
CDR3 protein: CASSPGRLEISGELFF

clone size: -
V gene: TRBV5-6
J gene: TRBJ2-2
CDR3 protein: CASSLILAANTGELFF

clone size: -
V gene: TRBV10-2
J gene: TRBJ2-7
CDR3 protein: CASSEFERGLNYEQYF

clone size: -
V gene: TRBV27
J gene: TRBJ2-7
CDR3 protein: CASSSGGSGYEQYF

clone size: -
V gene: TRBV27
J gene: TRBJ1-6
CDR3 protein: CASSLSGGSSPLHF

clone size: -
V gene: TRBV4-1
J gene: TRBJ1-5
CDR3 protein: CASSQVGQPQHF

clone size: few
V gene: TRBV3-1/TRBV3-2
J gene: TRBJ1-3
CDR3 protein: CASSQGRAGNTIYF

clone size: -
V gene: TRBV28
J gene: TRBJ1-2
CDR3 protein: CASSWRQGRGYTF

clone size: -
V gene: TRBV6-5
J gene: TRBJ1-2
CDR3 protein: CASSYEGFGYTF

clone size: -
V gene: TRBV5-6
J gene: TRBJ1-6
CDR3 protein: CASSLGQPRYNSPLHF

clone size: -
V gene: TRBV27
J gene: TRBJ1-4
CDR3 protein: CASSIGGFSNEKLFF

clone size: once
V gene: TRBV7-2
J gene: TRBJ2-1
CDR3 protein: CASSYRTSGSDEQFF

clone size: -
V gene: TRBV19
J gene: TRBJ2-5
CDR3 protein: CASSITGTQETQYF

clone size: -
V gene: TRBV19
J gene: TRBJ2-7
CDR3 protein: CASSRSSGGTYEQYF

clone size: few
V gene: TRBV2
J gene: TRBJ2-1
CDR3 protein: CASSQTGTFYNEQFF

clone size: -
V gene: TRBV6-5
J gene: TRBJ1-1
CDR3 protein: CASRTWGAEAFF

clone size: -
V gene: TRBV28
J gene: TRBJ1-6
CDR3 protein: CASIQEGPPSALHF

clone size: -
V gene: TRBV5-1
J gene: TRBJ2-7
CDR3 protein: CASSLDWDRGSSYEQYF

clone size: -
V gene: TRBV19
J gene: TRBJ1-6
CDR3 protein: CATQGALNSPLHF

clone size: -
V gene: TRBV24-1
J gene: TRBJ2-5
CDR3 protein: CATSDGGPETQYF

clone size: few
V gene: TRBV6-5
J gene: TRBJ1-1
CDR3 protein: CASRPTGLGTEAFF

clone size: -
V gene: TRBV18
J gene: TRBJ2-7
CDR3 protein: CASSPSRSYEQYF

clone size: -
V gene: TRBV11-2
J gene: TRBJ2-3
CDR3 protein: CASSLGLARDTQYF

clone size: -
V gene: TRBV6-6
J gene: TRBJ1-5
CDR3 protein: CASKAGDRHQPQHF

clone size: -
V gene: TRBV5-6
J gene: TRBJ2-7
CDR3 protein: CASSLGYEQYF

clone size: -
V gene: TRBV27
J gene: TRBJ2-7
CDR3 protein: CASRFDRVGSYEQYF

clone size: once
V gene: TRBV10-1
J gene: TRBJ2-7
CDR3 protein: CASSLTSGPPGEQYF

clone size: -
V gene: TRBV28
J gene: TRBJ1-1
CDR3 protein: CASSSREFRGTEAFF

clone size: -
V gene: TRBV6-5
J gene: TRBJ2-3
CDR3 protein: CASRRDGTDTQYF

clone size: -
V gene: TRBV3-1/TRBV3-2
J gene: TRBJ2-3
CDR3 protein: CASSLGGRTDTQYF

clone size: -
V gene: TRBV30
J gene: TRBJ2-2
CDR3 protein: CAWTGGGSGELFF

clone size: -
V gene: TRBV5-5
J gene: TRBJ1-5
CDR3 protein: CASSFTGNSNQPQHF

clone size: -
V gene: TRBV19
J gene: TRBJ1-2
CDR3 protein: CASGRQGRYGYTF

clone size: -
V gene: TRBV28
J gene: TRBJ2-7
CDR3 protein: CASTRASGQGAKYEQYF